Sequencing of this T cell receptor (beta chain) was carried out in a study of T cells in Graves' hyperthyroidism and ophthalmopathy. The TCR beta CDR3 regions underwent amplification using RNA transcripts as the source. HTBI primers were employed in a first-round RT-PCR of the TCR CDR3. TCRdb processed the multiplex PCR reads anew with MiXCR; each CDR3 protein has one entry. The data show some 600,000 distinct CDR3 sequences, approximately 13% seen once. Study-wide results and caveats: Classification by a 13 V-J model distinguished ophthalmopathy from stable hyperthyroidism. Ophthalmopathy got predicted by the model a median roughly six months before its onset.

Trimming cost V 4 bases and J 6 bases, with 14 bases left between them. This CDR3 contains 14 residues. Germline assignment: CDR1 LGHDT and CDR2 YNNKEL (reference sequence). Blood sampling occurred at first hyperthyroidism diagnosis, ahead of any ophthalmopathy symptoms. This clonotype occurred many times. The antigen remains unidentified. The source is a woman in her thirties with Graves' hyperthyroidism that later progressed to Graves' ophthalmopathy. The sequenced material came from blood. The gene calls are TRBV3-1 and TRBJ2-3; weak D call: TRBD1 (6 bases). The CDR3 nucleotides are TGTGCCAGCAGCCCATACGGACAGAGTGATACGCAGTATTTT. It encodes CASSPYGQSDTQYF.